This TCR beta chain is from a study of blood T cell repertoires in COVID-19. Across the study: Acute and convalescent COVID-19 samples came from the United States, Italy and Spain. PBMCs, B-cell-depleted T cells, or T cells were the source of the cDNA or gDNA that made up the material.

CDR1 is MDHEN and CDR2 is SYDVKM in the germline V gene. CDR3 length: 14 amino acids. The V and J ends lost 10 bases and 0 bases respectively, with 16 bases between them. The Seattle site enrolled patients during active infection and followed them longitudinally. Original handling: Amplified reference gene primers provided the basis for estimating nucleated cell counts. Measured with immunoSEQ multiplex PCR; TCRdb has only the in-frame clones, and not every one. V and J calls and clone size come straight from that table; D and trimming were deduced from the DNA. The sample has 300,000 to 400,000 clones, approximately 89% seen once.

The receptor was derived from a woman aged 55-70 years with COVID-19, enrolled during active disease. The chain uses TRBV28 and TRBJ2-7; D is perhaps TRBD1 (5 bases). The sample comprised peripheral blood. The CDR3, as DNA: TGTGCCACCACAGGACACGCCGGCTCCTACGAGCAGTACTTC. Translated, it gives CATTGHAGSYEQYF.